This T cell receptor (beta chain) was retrieved from a study of blood T cells in healthy people across ages. Study information: Template switching caught about one barcoded beta molecule for each two T cells.

Through a sample-barcoded 5' primer and a J-beta primer mix, a second PCR was run for roughly 6 to 12 cycles. Each CDR3 protein is one row after TCRdb ran MiXCR on the 5' RACE reads. The sample has hundreds of thousands of distinct CDR3 sequences, roughly 44% seen once. Concerning this clonotype itself: Its antigen is unidentified.

From germline, CDR1 is MNHEY and CDR2 SMNVEV (reference sequence). This CDR3 contains 13 residues. V was pared by 1 base and J by 5 bases, with 9 bases between. Findings and limits, study-wide: Any conclusive comparison of naive versus antigen-experienced cells was prevented by using unsorted PBMCs.

The specimen was blood. The chain uses TRBV27 and TRBJ2-7; D is possibly TRBD1 (6 bases). This sequence was found in a man aged 60 to 75 in good health. The CDR3 DNA is TGTGCCAGCAGTTTATTGCAGGGGAACGAGCAGTACTTC. Translation gives CASSLLQGNEQYF.